These T cell receptor beta chains were read from a single sample in a study of T cell changes during pregnancy in multiple sclerosis. Generated by immunoSEQ multiplex PCR, the TCRdb table keeps only in-frame clones and is missing some. Here the sample spans fewer than 75,000 clones, 80% to 95% being singletons. Source: peripheral blood, taken in the first trimester of pregnancy. The receptors were gathered from a female donor with multiple sclerosis, enrolled in a pregnancy study. Each CDR3 is given without its conserved first and last residue. The order of the fields is clone size, V gene, CDR3 protein. Part of the rows lack a size; the others show once, few, many or a class for expanded clones.

clone size: .
V gene: TRBV2
CDR3 protein: ASSESLDRMLAKNIQY

clone size: few
V gene: TRBV19
CDR3 protein: ASSSGQGGRQY

clone size: .
V gene: TRBV5-1
CDR3 protein: ASSRARGYGYT

clone size: .
V gene: TRBV30
CDR3 protein: AWSTRQVGQPQH

clone size: .
V gene: TRBV9
CDR3 protein: ASSGQGSSYEQY

clone size: once
V gene: TRBV27
CDR3 protein: ASSPGGGFTKNIQY

clone size: .
V gene: TRBV5-4
CDR3 protein: ASSAGPLHLGQY

clone size: .
V gene: TRBV4-1
CDR3 protein: ASSQDRDMNTEAF

clone size: .
V gene: TRBV7-2
CDR3 protein: ASSLCECPFQETQY

clone size: .
V gene: TRBV29-1
CDR3 protein: SVESGSSYEQY

clone size: .
V gene: TRBV30
CDR3 protein: AWSEGTGGYYGYT

clone size: .
V gene: TRBV30
CDR3 protein: AWSALRRAADTQY

clone size: .
V gene: TRBV15
CDR3 protein: ATSRATGISNEQF

clone size: .
V gene: TRBV6-5
CDR3 protein: ASSYLSENEQY

clone size: once
V gene: TRBV27
CDR3 protein: ASSYRENTEAF

clone size: once
V gene: TRBV5-1
CDR3 protein: ASSTGLALNTGELF

clone size: .
V gene: TRBV5-5
CDR3 protein: ASSLTSGPGEQF

clone size: few
V gene: TRBV19
CDR3 protein: ASSIDGVNTEAF

clone size: .
V gene: TRBV7-3
CDR3 protein: ASSLVGSAANTGELF

clone size: .
V gene: TRBV29-1
CDR3 protein: SVEAGVAGELF

clone size: .
V gene: TRBV5-4
CDR3 protein: ASSLEGGGGYT

clone size: .
V gene: TRBV29-1
CDR3 protein: SVRGRVLGDTEAF

clone size: .
V gene: TRBV21-1
CDR3 protein: ASSPIYRGDTIY

clone size: .
V gene: TRBV5-6
CDR3 protein: ASSSGEPEAF

clone size: .
V gene: TRBV19
CDR3 protein: ASRRTGSEEQY

clone size: .
V gene: TRBV10-3
CDR3 protein: AISESQGRGLGEKLF

clone size: .
V gene: TRBV6-5
CDR3 protein: ASSYSTGTQPQH

clone size: .
V gene: TRBV5-4
CDR3 protein: ASSVGSTSGVYEQY

clone size: few
V gene: TRBV7-9
CDR3 protein: ASSLGRTVNSPLH

clone size: .
V gene: TRBV27
CDR3 protein: ASRLTSGRDTQY

clone size: .
V gene: TRBV10-3
CDR3 protein: AITGTQNSPLH

clone size: .
V gene: TRBV28
CDR3 protein: ASSPDSSREQY

clone size: .
V gene: TRBV30
CDR3 protein: AWKVGSMNTEAF

clone size: .
V gene: TRBV25-1
CDR3 protein: ASSIGERYTEAF

clone size: .
V gene: TRBV2
CDR3 protein: ASSEALRGEQY

clone size: .
V gene: TRBV19
CDR3 protein: ASRERKDFYGYT

clone size: .
V gene: TRBV6-1
CDR3 protein: ASNRGGKYNEQF

clone size: .
V gene: TRBV9
CDR3 protein: ASSVDSSGNTIY

clone size: .
V gene: TRBV7-2
CDR3 protein: ASSRTSGGVYNEQF

clone size: .
V gene: TRBV28
CDR3 protein: ASSLSFGLAGGRGTDTQY